This entry describes one TCR beta chain. V was clipped by 0 bases and J by 1 base, with 7 bases between them. The CDR3 is 14 amino acids. Germline V lookup: CDR1 GTSNPN, CDR2 SVGIG (reference sequence). This record comes from a study of graft-versus-host responses after intestinal transplantation. Across the whole study: Each recipient received anti-thymocyte globulin induction, then tacrolimus and steroids for about 3 years.

Responders labeled with CFSE (about 200,000) were plated with about 200,000 irradiated, violet-dye-labeled stimulators. Broader study findings: Declines in HvG clones occurring early post-transplant were associated with peak circulating GvH clone levels. Investigators detected GvH clones in recipient marrow, with some emerging earlier in ileum or blood.

The assay was immunoSEQ multiplex PCR, and TCRdb's table has in-frame clones only and misses some. The table shows about 21,000 clones, with 50% to 65% occurring only once. This rearrangement joins TRBV30 to TRBJ1-5; D unresolved. The TCR originated in a human patient who received an intestinal transplant. Material: alloreactive CD4+ T cells from a mixed lymphocyte reaction culture, obtained before intestinal transplant. Subset noted: CFSE-low proliferating T cells sorted from roughly six-day pre-transplant mixed lymphocyte reaction (GvH or HvG direction). Here the CDR3 reads CAWSVTRSNQPQHF. Here the CDR3 DNA reads TGTGCCTGGAGTGTAACCAGGAGCAATCAGCCCCAGCATTTT.